Ten or more counts support the clone carrying this TCR beta chain. The antigen is unknown. The sample belongs to a study of T cells in Graves' hyperthyroidism and ophthalmopathy. The germline V gene has CDR1 SGHAT and CDR2 FQNNGV. Trimming removed 2 bases from V and 3 bases from J, with 11 bases in between. This CDR3 is 14 amino acids long. The blood specimen was taken at initial hyperthyroidism diagnosis, before any ophthalmopathy symptoms. Regarding the study as a whole: Ophthalmopathy, which appeared later, was predicted by the model a median around 6 months before onset.

TCR beta CDR3 regions were amplified from RNA. The HTBI primer set drove a first-round RT-PCR of the TCR CDR3. One entry per CDR3 protein, called by TCRdb with MiXCR from the multiplex PCR reads. Of a few hundred thousand distinct CDR3 sequences in the sample, 13% to 15% are singletons; the top ten hold 10% to 15%. This clonotype was sampled from a woman aged 40-49 years with Graves' hyperthyroidism that later progressed to Graves' ophthalmopathy. The sequenced sample consisted of blood. The chain recombines TRBV11-2 with TRBJ2-7, with D maybe TRBD1 (5 bases). CDR3 loop: CASSLWSGNYEQYF. The DNA of the CDR3 is TGTGCCAGCAGCTTATGGTCAGGGAACTACGAGCAGTACTTC.